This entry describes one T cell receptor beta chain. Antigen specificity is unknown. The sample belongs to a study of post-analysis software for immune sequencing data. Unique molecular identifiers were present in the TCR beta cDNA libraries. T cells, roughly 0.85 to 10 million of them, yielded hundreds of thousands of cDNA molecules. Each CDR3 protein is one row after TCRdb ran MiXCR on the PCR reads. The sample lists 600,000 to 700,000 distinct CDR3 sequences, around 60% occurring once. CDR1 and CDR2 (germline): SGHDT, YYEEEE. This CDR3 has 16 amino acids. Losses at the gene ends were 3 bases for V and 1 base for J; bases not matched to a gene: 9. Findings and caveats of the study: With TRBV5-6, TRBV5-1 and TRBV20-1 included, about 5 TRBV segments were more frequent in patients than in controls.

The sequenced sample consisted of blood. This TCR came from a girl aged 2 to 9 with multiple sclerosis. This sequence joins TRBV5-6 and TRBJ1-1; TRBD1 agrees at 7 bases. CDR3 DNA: TGTGCCAGCAGCTATGACAGGGTGTGGGGGAACACTGAAGCTTTCTTT. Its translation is CASSYDRVWGNTEAFF. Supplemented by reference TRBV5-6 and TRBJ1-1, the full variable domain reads DAGVTQSPTHLIKTRGQQVTLRCSPKSGHDTVSWYQQALGQGPQFIFQYYEEEERQRGNFPDRFSGHQFPNYSSELNVNALLLGDSALYLCASSYDRVWGNTEAFFGQGTRLTVV.